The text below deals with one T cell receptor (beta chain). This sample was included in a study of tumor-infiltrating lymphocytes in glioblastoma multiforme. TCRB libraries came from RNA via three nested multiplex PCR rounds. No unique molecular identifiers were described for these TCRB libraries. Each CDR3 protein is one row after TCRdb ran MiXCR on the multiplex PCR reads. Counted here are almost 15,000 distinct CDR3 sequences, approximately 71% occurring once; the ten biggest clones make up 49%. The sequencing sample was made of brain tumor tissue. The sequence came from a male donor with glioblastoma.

The CDR3: CNARGGRDEQYF. The CDR3 DNA reads TGCAATGCCAGGGGAGGGCGGGACGAGCAGTACTTC. The chain couples TRBV20-1 to TRBJ2-7, with D perhaps matching TRBD2 (7 bases). CDR3 length: 12 residues. Germline V gene data show CDR1 as DFQATT and CDR2 as SNEGSKA (reference sequence).